The 9 T cell receptor beta chains listed next were all sequenced from one sample in a study of cytomegalovirus exposure and HLA in healthy donors. 13 Jbeta primers and 60 Vbeta primers were used for the PCR. Data came from immunoSEQ multiplex PCR; TCRdb stores just in-frame clones and leaves some out. Here the sample spans fewer than 250,000 clones, around 79% being singletons. Sequences were obtained from PBMCs. The receptors stem from a male donor in good health and CMV-seronegative.

The chain carries TRBV11-2 and TRBJ2-7, with 9 positions matching TRBD2. Germline V CDR1 and CDR2: SGHAT, FQNNGV. The V and J ends lost 5 bases and 2 bases, in that order; junction bases with no gene match: 7. CDR3 size: 15 residues. The CDR3 nucleotides are TGTGCCAGCAGCCACCTAGCGGGAAGCCCCTACGAGCAGTACTTC. It yields the protein CASSHLAGSPYEQYF. Together with reference TRBV11-2 and TRBJ2-7, the CDR3 gives the full variable domain: EAGVAQSPRYKIIEKRQSVAFWCNPISGHATLYWYQQILGQGPKLLIQFQNNGVVDDSQLPKDRFSAERLKGVDSTLKIQPAKLEDSAVYLCASSHLAGSPYEQYFGPGTRLTVT.

V and J are TRBV2 and TRBJ1-5, with 9 bases that match TRBD1. The CDR3 runs to 14 residues. J lost 6 bases, V lost 7 bases, and 7 bases had no gene match. The germline gives CDR1 SNHLY, CDR2 FYNNEI. The CDR3 loop is CASNLGTGLQPQHF. The DNA of the CDR3 is TGTGCCAGCAACCTCGGGACAGGGCTTCAGCCCCAGCATTTT.

The chain uses TRBV5-1 and TRBJ1-5, with no clear D. Germline lookup yields CDR1 SGHRS and CDR2 YFSETQ. The V and J ends lost 4 bases and 1 base respectively, with 15 bases between them. The CDR3 runs 16 residues. CDR3 DNA sequence: TGCGCCAGCAGCGCGTCCTCCCTTCGGAGCAATCAGCCCCAGCATTTT. Translated: CASSASSLRSNQPQHF. The variable domain in full, completed from reference TRBV5-1 and TRBJ1-5, reads KAGVTQTPRYLIKTRGQQVTLSCSPISGHRSVSWYQQTPGQGLQFLFEYFSETQRNKGNFPGRFSGRQFSNSRSEMNVSTLELGDSALYLCASSASSLRSNQPQHFGDGTRLSIL.

This clone came up once. At the DNA level, this CDR3 is encoded by other sequences in the same sample as well. J is TRBJ2-5 and V is TRBV5-1; 9 nucleotides align to TRBD1. J was trimmed by 2 bases and V by 4 bases; bases with no gene match: 3. Germline CDR1 SGHRS, CDR2 YFSETQ. There are 14 residues in the CDR3. The CDR3 reads CASSLGQGQETQYF. The CDR3 DNA is TGCGCCAGCAGCCTGGGACAGGGTCAAGAGACCCAGTACTTC.

A word on this clone: Other DNA sequences of this sample code for an identical CDR3. The chain uses TRBV11-3 and TRBJ1-1; D might be TRBD1 (6 bases). The CDR3 totals 14 residues. The V end lost 4 bases, the J end lost 0 bases, and 9 bases lay between the germline ends. Germline V gene data show CDR1 as SGHNT and CDR2 as YENEEA. Here the CDR3 DNA reads TGTGCCAGCAGCTCGGGACAAATGAACACTGAAGCTTTCTTT. As protein: CASSSGQMNTEAFF.

This clone was detected a few times. V gene TRBV6-1 combines with J gene TRBJ1-3; 7 bases are a match to TRBD1. V lost 8 bases, J lost 1 base, and 8 bases stayed unmatched. CDR3 length: 15 residues. From germline, CDR1 is MNHNS and CDR2 SASEGT. CDR3 in DNA: TGTGCCAGCCGGGGGCAGGGGGTTTCTGGAAACACCATATATTTT. Protein product: CASRGQGVSGNTIYF.

This chain joins TRBV28 and TRBJ1-1; possible D gene TRBD1, 5 bases. The CDR3 loop spans 15 amino acids. Trimming pared 1 base from V and 5 bases from J, leaving 14 bases between. In germline, CDR1 is MDHEN, CDR2 SYDVKM. In DNA, the CDR3 is TGTGCCAGCAGTTTATTGGGTTTTGGGGGGACTGAAGCTTTCTTT. Translation: CASSLLGFGGTEAFF.

The chain carries TRBV27 and TRBJ2-1; TRBD1 matches 9 bases. Germline V gene data show CDR1 as MNHEY and CDR2 as SMNVEV (reference sequence). The CDR3 totals 14 residues. V shed 2 bases and J 5 bases; nucleotides not matched to a gene: 1. The CDR3 DNA reads as TGTGCCAGCAGTTTAGGGACAGGGCACAATGAGCAGTTCTTC. Protein sequence: CASSLGTGHNEQFF.

This clone was seen a few times. J is TRBJ1-6 and V is TRBV13, with 8 positions matching TRBD1. CDR3 length: 16 amino acids. Germline V gives CDR1 PRHDT, CDR2 FYEKMQ (reference sequence). Unmatched junction bases numbered 9, after V lost 5 bases and J lost 6 bases. This CDR3 is CASSLRFRGRNSPLHF. DNA for the CDR3: TGTGCCAGCAGCCTACGCTTCAGGGGGCGTAATTCACCCCTCCACTTT. Full variable domain (rest looked up from reference TRBV13 and TRBJ1-6): AAGVIQSPRHLIKEKRETATLKCYPIPRHDTVYWYQQGPGQDPQFLISFYEKMQSDKGSIPDRFSAQQFSDYHSELNMSSLELGDSALYFCASSLRFRGRNSPLHFGNGTRLTVT.